Listed below are T cell receptor beta chains from one sample, sequenced in a study of response to subunit inactivated influenza vaccine. TCRdb analysed the RT-PCR reads with MiXCR anew, one entry per CDR3 protein. The sample carries 650,000 or so distinct CDR3 sequences, around 13% recorded once. Here the sequenced sample was PBMCs from blood, taken 14 days before vaccination. Source of these receptors: a man aged 50 to 60 who received an inactivated influenza vaccine. Each CDR3 is given with its conserved first and last residue. The order of the fields is J gene, V gene, CDR3 length, CDR3 protein.

j_gene: TRBJ2-5
v_gene: TRBV4-3
len: 16
CDR3aa: CASSQERLAGRETQYF

j_gene: TRBJ1-4
v_gene: TRBV7-6
len: 17
CDR3aa: CASSLTPGQGANEKLFF

j_gene: TRBJ2-5
v_gene: TRBV20-1
len: 13
CDR3aa: CSALQGWQETQYF

j_gene: TRBJ2-5
v_gene: TRBV20-1
len: 14
CDR3aa: CSAEGLAGGETQYF

j_gene: TRBJ2-1
v_gene: TRBV7-9
len: 12
CDR3aa: CASSFAPDRPFF

j_gene: TRBJ2-1
v_gene: TRBV20-1
len: 11
CDR3aa: CSELGGGEQFF

j_gene: TRBJ2-5
v_gene: TRBV6-2/TRBV6-3
len: 16
CDR3aa: CASRPTERGGWETQYF

j_gene: TRBJ2-1
v_gene: TRBV5-6
len: 14
CDR3aa: CASSFMRDGNEQFF

j_gene: TRBJ2-5
v_gene: TRBV2
len: 17
CDR3aa: CASSGPSQGEVRETQYF

j_gene: TRBJ2-7
v_gene: TRBV5-1
len: 15
CDR3aa: CASSPGGTGSYEQYF

j_gene: TRBJ2-7
v_gene: TRBV13
len: 13
CDR3aa: CASSLGVTYEQYF

j_gene: TRBJ1-1
v_gene: TRBV10-3
len: 15
CDR3aa: CAINPKDRGGTEAFF

j_gene: TRBJ1-2
v_gene: TRBV27
len: 13
CDR3aa: CASSLQGARGYTF

j_gene: TRBJ2-1
v_gene: TRBV4-1
len: 13
CDR3aa: CASSQDTAVGQFF

j_gene: TRBJ1-2
v_gene: TRBV12-3/TRBV12-4
len: 14
CDR3aa: CASSRQGVGYGYTF

j_gene: TRBJ2-7
v_gene: TRBV12-3/TRBV12-4
len: 15
CDR3aa: CASSFSDRGLGEQYF

j_gene: TRBJ1-3
v_gene: TRBV20-1
len: 14
CDR3aa: CSALQISSGNTIYF

j_gene: TRBJ2-1
v_gene: TRBV25-1
len: 12
CDR3aa: CASSESSGEQFF

j_gene: TRBJ2-4
v_gene: TRBV5-1
len: 16
CDR3aa: CASSLPGQGAKNIQYF

j_gene: TRBJ2-7
v_gene: TRBV2
len: 14
CDR3aa: CASGIGTGPYEQYF

j_gene: TRBJ1-4
v_gene: TRBV12-3/TRBV12-4
len: 13
CDR3aa: CASRGGINEKLFF

j_gene: TRBJ2-2
v_gene: TRBV7-9
len: 16
CDR3aa: CAIITSGGPNTGELFF